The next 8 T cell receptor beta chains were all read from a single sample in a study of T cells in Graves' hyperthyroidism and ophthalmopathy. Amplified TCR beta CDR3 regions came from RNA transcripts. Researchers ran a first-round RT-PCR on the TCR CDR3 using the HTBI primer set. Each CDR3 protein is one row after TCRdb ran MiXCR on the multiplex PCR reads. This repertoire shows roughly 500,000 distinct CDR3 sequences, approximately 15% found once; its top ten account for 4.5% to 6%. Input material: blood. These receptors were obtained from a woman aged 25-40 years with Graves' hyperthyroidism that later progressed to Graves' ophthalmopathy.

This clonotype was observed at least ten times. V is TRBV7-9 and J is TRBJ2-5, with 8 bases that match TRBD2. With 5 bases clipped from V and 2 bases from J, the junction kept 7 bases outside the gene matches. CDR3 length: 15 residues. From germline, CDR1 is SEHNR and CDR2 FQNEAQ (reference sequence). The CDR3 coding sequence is TGTGCCAGCAGCCGGAGCGGGAGCGGGCAAGAGACCCAGTACTTC. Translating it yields CASSRSGSGQETQYF.

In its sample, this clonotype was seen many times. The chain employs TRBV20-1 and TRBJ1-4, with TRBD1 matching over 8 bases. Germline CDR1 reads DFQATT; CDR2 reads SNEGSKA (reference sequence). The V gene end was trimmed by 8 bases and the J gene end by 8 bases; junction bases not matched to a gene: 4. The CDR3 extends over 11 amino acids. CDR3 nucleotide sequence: TGCAGTCTCAGGGGGCAAGAAAAACTGTTTTTT. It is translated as CSLRGQEKLFF.

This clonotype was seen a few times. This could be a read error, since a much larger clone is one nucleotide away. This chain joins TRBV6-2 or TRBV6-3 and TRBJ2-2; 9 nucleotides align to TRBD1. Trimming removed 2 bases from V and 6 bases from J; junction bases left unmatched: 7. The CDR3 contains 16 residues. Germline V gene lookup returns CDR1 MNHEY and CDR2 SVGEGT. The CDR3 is CASSYLGQGKAGELFF. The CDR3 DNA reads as TGTGCCAGCAGTTACCTCGGACAGGGGAAGGCCGGGGAGCTGTTTTTT.

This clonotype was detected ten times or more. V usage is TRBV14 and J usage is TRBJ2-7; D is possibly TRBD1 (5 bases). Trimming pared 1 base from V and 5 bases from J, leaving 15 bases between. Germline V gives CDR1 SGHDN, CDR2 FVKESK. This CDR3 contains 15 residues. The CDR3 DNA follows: TGTGCCAGCAGCCAAGTTCCGCAACAGGCCCACGAGCAGTACTTC. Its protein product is CASSQVPQQAHEQYF. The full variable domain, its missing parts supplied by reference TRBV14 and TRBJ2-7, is EAGVTQFPSHSVIEKGQTVTLRCDPISGHDNLYWYRRVMGKEIKFLLHFVKESKQDESGMPNNRFLAERTGGTYSTLKVQPAELEDSGVYFCASSQVPQQAHEQYFGPGTRLTVT.

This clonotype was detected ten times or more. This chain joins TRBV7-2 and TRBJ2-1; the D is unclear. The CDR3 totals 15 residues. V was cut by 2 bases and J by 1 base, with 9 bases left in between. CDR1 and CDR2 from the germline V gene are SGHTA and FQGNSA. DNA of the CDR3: TGTGCCAGCAGCTTAATGGCCGGGTCCTACAATGAGCAGTTCTTC. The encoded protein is CASSLMAGSYNEQFF.

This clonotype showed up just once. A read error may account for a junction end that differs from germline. CDR3 sequence (DNA): TGTGCCAGCAGCCGACTTCAGGGGGCGACGAACACGGAAGCTTTCTTT. Its translation is CASSRLQGATNTEAFF. This chain connects TRBV2 to TRBJ1-1; 8 nucleotides line up with TRBD1. The CDR3 totals 16 residues. Germline V CDR1 and CDR2: SNHLY, FYNNEI.

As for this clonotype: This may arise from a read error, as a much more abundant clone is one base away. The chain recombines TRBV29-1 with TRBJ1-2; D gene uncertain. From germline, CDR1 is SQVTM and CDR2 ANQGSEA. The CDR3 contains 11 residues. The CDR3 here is CSVEPGYGHTF. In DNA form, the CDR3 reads TGCAGCGTTGAACCAGGTTATGGCCACACCTTC. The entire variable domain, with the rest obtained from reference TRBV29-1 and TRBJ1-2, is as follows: SAVISQKPSRDICQRGTSLTIQCQVDSQVTMMFWYRQQPGQSLTLIATANQGSEATYESGFVIDKFPISRPNLTFSTLTVSNMSPEDSSIYLCSVEPGYGHTFGSGTRLTVV.

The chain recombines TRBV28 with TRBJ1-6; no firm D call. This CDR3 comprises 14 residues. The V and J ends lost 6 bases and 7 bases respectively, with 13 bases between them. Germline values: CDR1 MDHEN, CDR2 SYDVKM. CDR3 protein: CASRALSLNSPLHF. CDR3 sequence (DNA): TGTGCCAGCAGGGCCCTTTCCCTAAATTCACCCCTCCACTTT.